This record looks at one TCR beta chain sequence and its context. Its antigen remains unidentified. V lost 5 bases to trimming and J lost 11 bases, with 12 bases between them. CDR1 is LNHDA and CDR2 is SQIVND in the germline V gene (reference sequence). The length of the CDR3 is 11 residues. The data were produced by immunoSEQ multiplex PCR, yet TCRdb's version contains in-frame clones alone and is incomplete. This table holds about 60,000 clones, 90% to 96% found once. The data are from a study of cytomegalovirus exposure and HLA in healthy donors. Study-level points and caveats: A few CMV-associated chains proved CMV antigen-specific in vitro.

The TCR comes from a woman aged 18-29 years in good health and CMV-seronegative. The genes are TRBV19 and TRBJ1-1; possibly TRBD1 for D (5 bases). The sample consisted of PBMCs. CDR3 sequence reads: CASSSRVLAFF. The CDR3 nucleotides are TGTGCCAGTAGTTCCAGGGTTTTGGCTTTCTTT.